This T cell receptor (beta chain) derives from a study of neoadjuvant nivolumab and ipilimumab in lung cancer. CDR1 and CDR2 from the germline V gene are SGHTA and FQGNSA. Trimming removed 7 bases at V and 4 bases at J, with 8 bases between. The CDR3 runs to 11 residues. Some clones are missing from TCRdb's copy, which holds only in-frame ones; the method was immunoSEQ multiplex PCR. This sample carries about 30,000 clones, about 80% of them seen once, and the ten largest clones take 15% to 20%. J is TRBJ2-7 and V is TRBV7-2; unclear D gene. Material: tumor tissue, obtained after neoadjuvant nivolumab, alone or with ipilimumab, at or shortly before surgery. The receptor's source is an adult with non-small cell lung cancer. The CDR3 region is CASTLSYEQYF. Written as DNA, the CDR3 is TGTGCCAGCACCCTGAGTTACGAGCAGTACTTC.